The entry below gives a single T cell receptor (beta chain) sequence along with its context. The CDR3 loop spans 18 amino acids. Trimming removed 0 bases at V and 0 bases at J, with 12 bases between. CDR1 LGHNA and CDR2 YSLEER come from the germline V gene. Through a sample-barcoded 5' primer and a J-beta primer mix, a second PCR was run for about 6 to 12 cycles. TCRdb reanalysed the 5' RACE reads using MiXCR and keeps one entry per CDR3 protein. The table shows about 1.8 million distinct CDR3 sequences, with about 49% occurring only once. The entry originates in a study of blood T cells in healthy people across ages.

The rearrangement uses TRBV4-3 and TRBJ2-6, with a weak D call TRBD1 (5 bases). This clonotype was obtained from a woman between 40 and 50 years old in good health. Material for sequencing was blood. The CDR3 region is CASSQDPQGSSGANVLTF. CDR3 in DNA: TGCGCCAGCAGCCAAGACCCTCAGGGCAGCTCTGGGGCCAACGTCCTGACTTTC.